What follows describes a single T cell receptor beta chain. What it binds is not known. The data derive from a study of T-cell memory formation after mild COVID-19. Study-level information: Largely, TCR clusters stayed within a single donor. Overall study findings and caveats: Clones that contracted clustered mainly in CM and EM if CD4+ and in EMRA if CD8+. For second-wave clones that peaked at day 37, SARS-CoV-2 specificity went unverified. Clones that contracted from day 15 to 85 had balanced CD4/CD8; later expanders were CD4+ biased.

Per the germline V gene, CDR1 is LNHDA and CDR2 is SQIVND (reference sequence). This CDR3 comprises 14 residues. Germline trimming cut 5 bases from V and 7 bases from J; bases unmatched to any gene: 8. TCRdb passed the 5' RACE reads through MiXCR, listing each CDR3 protein once. The table records some 43,000 distinct CDR3 sequences, roughly 6.1% of them present only once. The chain has TRBV19 and TRBJ1-1; 9 nucleotides agree with TRBD1. This clonotype was obtained from an adult who had mild COVID-19 (a few samples of this study predate the infection). Cell type and time point are not known. Sequenced material: PBMCs or a T cell subset sorted from them (not recorded which). The CDR3 DNA reads TGTGCCAGTAGTCCCCGGGACAGGGTTGGTGAAGCTTTCTTT. Protein: CASSPRDRVGEAFF.